This paragraph reports one T cell receptor beta chain. Its antigen is unknown. This specimen comes from a study of long-term antiretroviral therapy in people with HIV. Study findings and constraints: Pre-ART clonal expansion yielded clones that dominated the repertoire at all time points. Compared with controls, HIV repertoires showed narrower CDR3 length ranges.

With survey level as its setting, the immunoSEQ assay was v3.0. Data came from immunoSEQ multiplex PCR; TCRdb stores just in-frame clones and leaves some out. The sample includes 30,000 to 40,000 clones, roughly 76% seen only once; the top ten take around 5%. The germline V gene has CDR1 GTSNPN and CDR2 SVGIG (reference sequence). The CDR3 spans 14 residues. Between the trimmed V and J ends, which lost 2 bases and 2 bases, there was a span of 12 bases. The TCR sequence derives from a man aged 18 to 29 with HIV. The V call is TRBV30, the J call TRBJ1-2, with unresolved D. This material consisted of unsorted PBMCs, taken 1.5 years after starting antiretroviral therapy. The CDR3 DNA sequence: TGTGCCTGGAGTCTCCGGGATCCAAACTATGGCTACACCTTC. Protein: CAWSLRDPNYGYTF. Filled out from reference TRBV30 and TRBJ1-2, the complete variable domain reads SQTIHQWPATLVQPVGSPLSLECTVEGTSNPNLYWYRQAAGRGLQLLFYSVGIGQISSEVPQNLSASRPQDRQFILSSKKLLLSDSGFYLCAWSLRDPNYGYTFGSGTRLTVV.